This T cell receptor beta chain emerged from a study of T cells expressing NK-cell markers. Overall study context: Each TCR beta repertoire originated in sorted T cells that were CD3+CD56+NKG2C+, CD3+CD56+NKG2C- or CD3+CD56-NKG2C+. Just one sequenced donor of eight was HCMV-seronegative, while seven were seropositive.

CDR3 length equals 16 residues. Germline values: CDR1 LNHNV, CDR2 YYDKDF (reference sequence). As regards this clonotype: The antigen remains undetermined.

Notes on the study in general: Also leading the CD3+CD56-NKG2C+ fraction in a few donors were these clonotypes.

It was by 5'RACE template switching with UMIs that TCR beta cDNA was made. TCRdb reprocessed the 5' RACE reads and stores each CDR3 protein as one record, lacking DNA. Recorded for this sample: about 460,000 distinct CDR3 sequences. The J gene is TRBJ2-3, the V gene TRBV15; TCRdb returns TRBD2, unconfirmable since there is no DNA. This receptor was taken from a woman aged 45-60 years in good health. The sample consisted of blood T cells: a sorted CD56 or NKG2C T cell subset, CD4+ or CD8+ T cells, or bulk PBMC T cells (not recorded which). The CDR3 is CATSRAGLAGTDTQYF.